This T cell receptor beta chain came from a study of blood T cell repertoires in COVID-19. The protocol was immunoSEQ multiplex PCR, while the TCRdb copy is restricted to in-frame clones and leaves out a portion. The sample has tens of thousands of clones; 80% to 90% are singletons. The CDR3 is made up of 16 amino acids. V lost 1 base to trimming and J lost 0 bases, with 11 bases between them. Germline-derived CDR1 and CDR2 are SGHDT and YYEEEE. Sequencing used peripheral blood. The chain carries TRBV5-6 and TRBJ1-3, with D hard to call. The clonotype comes from a woman of 80 years or more with acute or convalescent COVID-19. As DNA, the CDR3 is TGTGCCAGCAGCTTGCGGGGAGTAAGCTCTGGAAACACCATATATTTT. Encoded protein: CASSLRGVSSGNTIYF.